A selection of T cell receptor beta chains follows, all from one sample in a study of blood T cell repertoires in COVID-19. Profiling relied on immunoSEQ multiplex PCR, and the TCRdb table lists in-frame clones only, not all of them. Of about 180,000 clones in the sample, approximately 85% were seen once. The sample taken for sequencing was peripheral blood. Receptors were obtained from a man between 60 and 70 years old with acute or convalescent COVID-19. CDR3s include the opening cysteine and the closing phenylalanine or tryptophan. Fields, in order: V gene, CDR3 protein.

TRBV3-1/TRBV3-2,CASRTSANQETQYF
TRBV28,CASSSPVVGAKPQHF
TRBV7-9,CASSLGQGDFSGGNQPQHF
TRBV9,CASSPFGTVGEKLFF
TRBV19,CASSSTGLAKNIQYF
TRBV12-3/TRBV12-4,CASGQGGNEQFF
TRBV15,CATSRDLYRGLEETQYF
TRBV7-9,CASSLGRSGGPQHF
TRBV5-1,CASCTGQGNTEAFF
TRBV7-2,CASSLAVFSGQETQYF
TRBV5-1,CASSLDGQWDNEKLFF
TRBV2,CASSEETGTLKNEQFF
TRBV5-1,CASSLAPSAAYEQYF
TRBV25-1,CASRGGLADNEQFF
TRBV28,CASRGDRGRRANEKLFF
TRBV3-1/TRBV3-2,CASSPKDLTGPHEQYF
TRBV24-1,CATQQGGSGANVLTF
TRBV6-5,CASKAGEAGANVLTF
TRBV5-8,CASSRGPSSYEQYF
TRBV5-1,CASSRGAVYDYTF
TRBV6-2/TRBV6-3,CASSYASRASYNEQFF
TRBV4-3,CASSQDSARASQETQYF
TRBV7-2,CASSNTINQPQHF
TRBV7-6,CASSLAGRGNTGELFF
TRBV28,CASSLYRDSNYGYTF
TRBV5-5,CASSPGQSSYNEQFF
TRBV19,CASSIGSGTLEQYF
TRBV27,CASKREGLHEQYF
TRBV4-2,CASSQEGRGYGYTF
TRBV12-3/TRBV12-4,CASRRDWGDTQYF
TRBV11-2,CASSFSTGRETQYF
TRBV21-1,CASSKEMWQVYSNQPQHF
TRBV4-1,CASSAGGSGNTIYF
TRBV6-6,CASSWTTASSGNTIYF
TRBV27,CASSPRQAPYGYTF
TRBV19,CASSGQGAGNSPLHF
TRBV7-2,CASSPEEAKNIQYF